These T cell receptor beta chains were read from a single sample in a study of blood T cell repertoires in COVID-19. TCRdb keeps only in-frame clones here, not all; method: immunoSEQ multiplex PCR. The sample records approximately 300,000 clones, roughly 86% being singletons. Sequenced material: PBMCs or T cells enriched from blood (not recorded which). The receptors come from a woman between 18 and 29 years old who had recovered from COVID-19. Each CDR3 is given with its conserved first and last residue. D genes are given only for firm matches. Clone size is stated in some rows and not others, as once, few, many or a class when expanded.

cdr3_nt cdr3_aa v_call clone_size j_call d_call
TGTGCCAGCAGCTTGCTAGCGGGAGCGCAGGCCGAGCAGTACTTC CASSLLAGAQAEQYF TRBV7-6 . TRBJ2-7 TRBD2
TGTGCCAGCAATCAAGGACTAGCGGGCTACAATGAGCAGTTCTTC CASNQGLAGYNEQFF TRBV2 . TRBJ2-1 TRBD2
TGTGCCAGCAGAGGGGGGGGAGGCGCGGACCAAGAGACCCAGTACTTC CASRGGGGADQETQYF TRBV13 . TRBJ2-5 .
TGTGCCAGCAGTGACTCTAGCGGGAGGGCCACAGATACGCAGTATTTT CASSDSSGRATDTQYF TRBV6-4 . TRBJ2-3 TRBD2
TGTGCCAGCAGCTTAGCGGATAGCGGGGGGCTTCCTCTCGAGCAGTACTTC CASSLADSGGLPLEQYF TRBV11-3 few TRBJ2-7 TRBD2
TGTGCCAGCAGAGGGGTGGGCGGGAGACCCTACGAGCAGTACTTC CASRGVGGRPYEQYF TRBV11-1 once TRBJ2-7 TRBD2
TGTGCCAGCAGCTTAAATGCGGAGGCGGGCTACACCTTC CASSLNAEAGYTF TRBV7-2 . TRBJ1-2 .
TGTGCCAGCAGCTTATACGAACAAGATGAAGAGACCCAGTACTTC CASSLYEQDEETQYF TRBV5-5 . TRBJ2-5 .
TGTGCCAGCAGACCACAGGGATTGGCGAACACTGAAGCTTTCTTT CASRPQGLANTEAFF TRBV7-9 . TRBJ1-1 .
TGTGCCAGCAGCGCGGGACAGGCGACGAATGAAAAACTGTTTTTT CASSAGQATNEKLFF TRBV9 . TRBJ1-4 TRBD1
TGTGCCAGCAGCCAAGGGGCGCGGGACACTGAAGCTTTCTTT CASSQGARDTEAFF TRBV3-1/TRBV3-2 . TRBJ1-1 .
TGTGCCAGCAGTATTGACAGAGTCTTGATGACTGAAGCTTTCTTT CASSIDRVLMTEAFF TRBV2 . TRBJ1-1 .
TGTGCCATCAGTGAGCCGGACAGGGCTGGCTACACCTTC CAISEPDRAGYTF TRBV10-3 . TRBJ1-2 TRBD1
TGTGCCAGTAGTAATTCGGGTTTCCCCACTGAAGCTTTCTTT CASSNSGFPTEAFF TRBV19 . TRBJ1-1 .
TGTGCCAGCAGCTTCGACCCGGGTTCCTATGGCTACACCTTC CASSFDPGSYGYTF TRBV5-4 . TRBJ1-2 .
TGTGCCAGCACCCGACTGGGTGGCAGCTATGGCTACACCTTC CASTRLGGSYGYTF TRBV27 . TRBJ1-2 .
TGTGCCAGCAGCTTACGGCCATCCCTGGCGGGGCGGGGAACTGAAGCTTTCTTT CASSLRPSLAGRGTEAFF TRBV7-9 . TRBJ1-1 .
TGTGCCAGCATCTCCCAGCCTAGGTTTGGGTCGGAGCTGTTTTTT CASISQPRFGSELFF TRBV7-9 . TRBJ2-2 .
TGTGCAAGTCGCTTAGTGTACGAGTACACTGAAGCTTTCTTT CASRLVYEYTEAFF TRBV12-2 . TRBJ1-1 .
TGTGCCAGCAGCTTGGATCCGGTTCCAGCGCAGGAGACCCAGTACTTC CASSLDPVPAQETQYF TRBV5-4 once TRBJ2-5 .
TGTGCCAGCAGTGATGGGGGCAGGGGCCGAGAAAAACTGTTTTTT CASSDGGRGREKLFF TRBV2 . TRBJ1-4 .
TGCGCCAGCAGCCTCGGACAGCACGATAATTCACCCCTCCACTTT CASSLGQHDNSPLHF TRBV5-1 . TRBJ1-6 .
TGTGCCAGTAGTCCACTGGGACAGTCCTCTGGAAACACCATATATTTT CASSPLGQSSGNTIYF TRBV19 . TRBJ1-3 TRBD1
TGTGCCAGCAGCTTAGCCAGGGGGTCTAGCAATCAGCCCCAGCATTTT CASSLARGSSNQPQHF TRBV7-9 few TRBJ1-5 TRBD1
TGTGCCAGCAGATTGTCGCGACAGGGGTCGGGGGTAGGCTACACCTTC CASRLSRQGSGVGYTF TRBV7-2 once TRBJ1-2 TRBD1
TGTGCCAGCAGCATCCCAGGGGCCTACGAGCAGTACTTC CASSIPGAYEQYF TRBV7-2 once TRBJ2-7 .
TGTGCCAGCAGCCAAGATTTCGGGGTTAGCACAGATACGCAGTATTTT CASSQDFGVSTDTQYF TRBV3-1/TRBV3-2 . TRBJ2-3 .
TGTGCCAGTAGTTCCGTGCGGGGCTACACCTTC CASSSVRGYTF TRBV19 . TRBJ1-2 .
TGTGCCATCAGTGAAGTAGCGGGAGGGACTCACACAGATACGCAGTATTTT CAISEVAGGTHTDTQYF TRBV10-3 . TRBJ2-3 TRBD2
TGTGCCAGCAGCCAAGAAGCGGGGCACTCCTACAATGAGCAGTTCTTC CASSQEAGHSYNEQFF TRBV3-1/TRBV3-2 . TRBJ2-1 TRBD2
TGTGCCAGCATCCCTACAGCCAGGGCGAGTGAGCAGTTCTTC CASIPTARASEQFF TRBV11-2 . TRBJ2-1 .
TGTGCCAGCAGCTTAGGGATGGACAGGGAGTATGACGAGCAGTACTTC CASSLGMDREYDEQYF TRBV11-3 . TRBJ2-7 TRBD1
TGTGCCAGTAGAGACAGGGACTACAATGAGCAGTTCTTC CASRDRDYNEQFF TRBV19 once TRBJ2-1 TRBD1
TGTGCCAGCAGCCAAGATGGGACTAGGGCGTACGAGCAGTACTTC CASSQDGTRAYEQYF TRBV3-1/TRBV3-2 . TRBJ2-7 TRBD2
TGTGCCAGCACCCCGGGACAGGGAGGCTACACCTTC CASTPGQGGYTF TRBV12-3/TRBV12-4 . TRBJ1-2 TRBD1
TGTGCCATCAGTGAGCACGCAGCGTTAGCCTTTATCACCGGGGAGCTGTTTTTT CAISEHAALAFITGELFF TRBV10-3 . TRBJ2-2 .
TGTGCCAGCAGATATCAACAGGGAGGGAGGGGGAATGAGCAGTTCTTC CASRYQQGGRGNEQFF TRBV28 . TRBJ2-1 .
TGTGCCAGCAGTGAAGGGTACAACCCCTCCTACAATGAGCAGTTCTTC CASSEGYNPSYNEQFF TRBV6-1 . TRBJ2-1 .
TGCGCCAGCAGCCAACCGGGGGGTAGGCCTTCGCATTCACCCCTCCACTTT CASSQPGGRPSHSPLHF TRBV4-1 . TRBJ1-6 .
TGTGCCAGCAGTATCGGGACAGGAAACACTGAAGCTTTCTTT CASSIGTGNTEAFF TRBV28 . TRBJ1-1 TRBD1
TGTGCCTGGGCTCACCTCGGGTACACTGAAGCTTTCTTT CAWAHLGYTEAFF TRBV30 . TRBJ1-1 .
TGCGCCAGCAGCGTAGGGACTTTCACAGATACGCAGTATTTT CASSVGTFTDTQYF TRBV5-1 once TRBJ2-3 .
TGTGCCAGTAGTACGAGCGCTGCAACTAATGAAAAACTGTTTTTT CASSTSAATNEKLFF TRBV19 once TRBJ1-4 .
TGTGCCATCAGCGACCCGGGACTGAGAGATCAGCCCCAGCATTTT CAISDPGLRDQPQHF TRBV10-3 . TRBJ1-5 .
TGTGCCAGCAGCTTAGGGCAGGGGCTTCAGTACTTC CASSLGQGLQYF TRBV11-2 . TRBJ2-4 .
TGTGCCAGCAGTCCAACACCGAACACTGAAGCTTTCTTT CASSPTPNTEAFF TRBV28 . TRBJ1-1 .
TGTGCCAGCAGCTTCCTCGCCCCGGGACAGGGGGCCAAAGAGACCCAGTACTTC CASSFLAPGQGAKETQYF TRBV11-2 . TRBJ2-5 TRBD1
TGTGCCAGCAGACTACTGGATTACGAGCAGTACTTC CASRLLDYEQYF TRBV11-2 . TRBJ2-7 .
TGCGCCAGCAGCTCACAGGGTGACTCCTACAATGAGCAGTTCTTC CASSSQGDSYNEQFF TRBV5-1 . TRBJ2-1 .
TGTGCCAGTAGTCGGGCAAGCGGAAGTTACAATGAGCAGTTCTTC CASSRASGSYNEQFF TRBV19 few TRBJ2-1 .
TGTGCCAGCCTCGGTGACCTGGCGGCTTTAAGCGGGGAGCTGTTTTTT CASLGDLAALSGELFF TRBV2 . TRBJ2-2 .
TGTGCCAGCTCACGAGTCACACAGGGTCTTACGGCAACTAATGAAAAACTGTTTTTT CASSRVTQGLTATNEKLFF TRBV18 . TRBJ1-4 .